What follows are 30 T cell receptor beta chains derived from one specimen sequenced in a study of blood T cell repertoires in COVID-19. Data came from immunoSEQ multiplex PCR; TCRdb stores just in-frame clones and leaves some out. The sample carries around 170,000 clones, about 86% recorded once. Source material: peripheral blood. Receptors were obtained from a man aged 25-40 years with active or convalescent COVID-19.

The chain employs TRBV28 and TRBJ2-7; 14 bases match TRBD2. V shed 5 bases, J shed 3 bases, and the junction held 3 bases outside the gene matches. The CDR3 spans 15 residues. Per germline, CDR1 MDHEN and CDR2 SYDVKM. DNA of the CDR3: TGTGCCAGCAGTGTCGGACTAGCGGGGGGCTACGAGCAGTACGTC. This sequence encodes CASSVGLAGGYEQYV.

V and J are TRBV27 and TRBJ1-5; 8 nucleotides agree with TRBD1. CDR3 length equals 16 residues. CDR1 and CDR2 (germline): MNHEY, SMNVEV (reference sequence). V gave up 8 bases and J gave up 1 base; unmatched junction bases: 10. The CDR3 spells CASGPRGQGSNQPQHF. For the CDR3, the DNA is TGTGCCAGCGGTCCCCGAGGACAGGGAAGCAATCAGCCCCAGCATTTT.

V gene TRBV2 combines with J gene TRBJ2-7; no clear D gene. Germline values: CDR1 SNHLY, CDR2 FYNNEI. This CDR3 has 16 residues. Trimming cost V 7 bases and J 0 bases, with 19 bases left between them. This CDR3 reads CASTEGGALTSYEQYF. CDR3 coding DNA: TGTGCCAGCACCGAAGGCGGAGCACTGACCTCCTACGAGCAGTACTTC.

The rearrangement links TRBV9 to TRBJ2-1; tentatively, D is TRBD2 (6 bases). The ends were cut back, 0 bases at V and 4 bases at J, with 14 bases in the middle. This CDR3 is built from 16 residues. Germline CDR1 and CDR2: SGDLS and YYNGEE. This chain's CDR3 is CASSVAGDFPYNEQFF. In nucleotides, the CDR3 is TGTGCCAGCAGCGTAGCGGGGGACTTCCCATACAATGAGCAGTTCTTC.

The chain uses TRBV23-1 and TRBJ2-3; D not resolved. TRBV23-1 is given ORF status, its function remaining uncertain. The CDR3 loop spans 16 amino acids. V dropped 2 bases and J dropped 0 bases, with 12 bases sitting between them. The DNA for the CDR3 is TGCGCCAGCAGTCAACCTGAGGAGCCTAGCACAGATACGCAGTATTTT. It is translated as CASSQPEEPSTDTQYF.

This chain joins TRBV28 and TRBJ1-5; 10 nucleotides line up with TRBD1. Looked up from germline, CDR1 is MDHEN and CDR2 is SYDVKM. With 6 bases clipped from V and 5 bases from J, the junction kept 4 bases outside the gene matches. This CDR3 comprises 14 residues. CDR3 nucleotide sequence: TGTGCCAGCAGAGGAGGGACAGGGGATCAGCCCCAGCATTTT. Protein product: CASRGGTGDQPQHF.

The V call is TRBV3-1 (or the pseudogene TRBV3-2), the J call TRBJ1-1; 9 bases match TRBD1. The V gene end was trimmed by 1 base and the J gene end by 1 base; junction bases not matched to a gene: 4. The CDR3 sequence is 16 residues long. The germline V gene encodes CDR1 LGHDT and CDR2 YNNKEL (reference sequence). CDR3 region: CASSQGGTGRNTEAFF. The CDR3 DNA reads as TGTGCCAGCAGCCAAGGAGGGACAGGGCGGAACACTGAAGCTTTCTTT.

This CDR3 is CASSMGTADQPQHF. In nucleotides, the CDR3 is TGTGCCAGTAGTATGGGTACAGCGGATCAGCCCCAGCATTTT. The chain links TRBV19 to TRBJ1-5; D unclear. The CDR3 contains 14 residues. The V end lost 3 bases, the J end lost 5 bases, and 11 bases lay between the germline ends. CDR1 LNHDA and CDR2 SQIVND come from the germline V gene (reference sequence).

The chain recombines TRBV12-3 or TRBV12-4 with TRBJ1-2, with D perhaps TRBD1 (6 bases). Trimming shortened V by 3 bases and J by 7 bases, and 12 bases separated the two germline ends. CDR3 length equals 13 residues. The CDR3 region has the DNA TGTGCCAGCAGTTTTAACAGGGTTAGTGGCTACACCTTC. Protein: CASSFNRVSGYTF.

This clone was detected once. The chain couples TRBV6-5 to TRBJ1-4, with 9 positions matching TRBD1. This CDR3 has 15 amino acids. Looked up from germline, CDR1 is MNHEY and CDR2 is SVGAGI. V was pared by 5 bases and J by 1 base, with 2 bases of the junction left unmatched. DNA of the CDR3: TGTGCCAGCAGTACGGACAGGGGAACTAATGAAAAACTGTTTTTT. Translation: CASSTDRGTNEKLFF.

The rearrangement uses TRBV10-2 and TRBJ2-7; tentatively, D is TRBD2 (7 bases). The ends were cut back, 6 bases at V and 1 base at J, with 10 bases in the middle. Per germline, CDR1 WSHSY and CDR2 SAAADI. This CDR3 is built from 13 residues. The DNA for the CDR3 is TGCGCCAGCAGCGGGGGGCCGTCCTACGAGCAGTACGTC. Its translation: CASSGGPSYEQYV.

V is TRBV15 and J is TRBJ1-3; 8 nucleotides agree with TRBD1. Germline V CDR1 and CDR2: LNHNV, YYDKDF (reference sequence). V lost 11 bases, J lost 1 base, and 7 bases stayed unmatched. The CDR3 has 14 amino acids. Written as DNA, the CDR3 is TGTGCCGCGGGGACAGGCGCATCTGGAAACACCATATATTTT. This gives the protein CAAGTGASGNTIYF. The whole variable domain, remainder taken from reference TRBV15 and TRBJ1-3, is DAMVIQNPRYQVTQFGKPVTLSCSQTLNHNVMYWYQQKSSQAPKLLFHYYDKDFNNEADTPDNFQSRRPNTSFCFLDIRSPGLGDTAMYLCAAGTGASGNTIYFGEGSWLTVV.

The genes are TRBV6-6 and TRBJ1-1, with D tentatively TRBD1 (5 bases). The CDR3 contains 17 residues. Per the germline V gene, CDR1 is MNHNY and CDR2 is SVGAGI (reference sequence). The V gene lost 5 bases and the J gene lost 0 bases, with 19 bases spanning the gap. The CDR3 DNA reads as TGTGCCAGCAGTCCCGACAGCCTGTCCAGGATGAACACTGAAGCTTTCTTT. It yields the protein CASSPDSLSRMNTEAFF.

The chain employs TRBV27 and TRBJ1-2; D uncertain. V lost 3 bases and J 4 bases, leaving 9 bases between the germline ends. This CDR3 is built from 13 residues. The germline V gene has CDR1 MNHEY and CDR2 SMNVEV (reference sequence). The CDR3 nucleotides are TGTGCCAGCAGTTTTAACACGGGCTATGGCTACACCTTC. Protein sequence: CASSFNTGYGYTF.

The V gene is TRBV14, the J gene TRBJ2-6, with D unresolved. The CDR3 spans 16 residues. The V gene lost 0 bases and the J gene lost 0 bases, with 6 bases spanning the gap. Per the germline V gene, CDR1 is SGHDN and CDR2 is FVKESK. In DNA form, the CDR3 reads TGTGCCAGCAGCCAAGAATACAGCTCTGGGGCCAACGTCCTGACTTTC. It specifies CASSQEYSSGANVLTF.

The chain uses TRBV6-1 and TRBJ1-3; D call uncertain. The germline V and J ends were trimmed by 1 base and 0 bases, with 7 bases remaining between them. CDR3 length: 15 amino acids. Germline loops: CDR1 MNHNS, CDR2 SASEGT. CDR3 protein: CASSEGFSSGNTIYF. The CDR3 DNA sequence: TGTGCCAGCAGTGAAGGGTTCAGCTCTGGAAACACCATATATTTT.

This chain joins TRBV7-9 and TRBJ2-7; the D gene is possibly TRBD1 (5 bases). V was clipped by 5 bases and J by 2 bases, with 7 bases between them. Germline CDR1 reads SEHNR; CDR2 reads FQNEAQ (reference sequence). The CDR3 spans 12 residues. For the CDR3, the DNA is TGTGCCAGCAGCCAGGGCCCCTACGAGCAGTACTTC. Translated: CASSQGPYEQYF.

This clone occurred once. The chain is built from TRBV9 and TRBJ2-3; 7 bases are shared with TRBD1. Per germline, CDR1 SGDLS and CDR2 YYNGEE. This CDR3 contains 15 residues. V lost 2 bases and J lost 5; bases outside the gene matches: 8. CDR3 DNA: TGTGCCAGCAGCGTCTGGAAGGGGGCGGGAGATACGCAGTATTTT. The encoded protein is CASSVWKGAGDTQYF.

The chain recombines TRBV2 with TRBJ1-4, with D uncertain. The CDR3 runs 12 residues. Per germline, CDR1 SNHLY and CDR2 FYNNEI. V lost 11 bases and J lost 11, with 18 bases in between. The CDR3 loop reads CALTAGSGKLFF. The CDR3, as DNA: TGTGCCCTAACGGCGGGGTCAGGCAAACTGTTTTTT.

Only one count was recorded for this clone. This chain connects TRBV5-3 to TRBJ1-5; tentative D call: TRBD1 (5 bases). TRBV5-3 qualifies as an ORF whose function is uncertain. The germline V and J ends were trimmed by 0 bases and 7 bases, with 14 bases remaining between them. The CDR3 contains 15 residues. DNA of the CDR3: TGTGCCAGAAGCTTGGTACCCAGGGTCCGGCAGCCCCAGCATTTT. It is translated as CARSLVPRVRQPQHF.

The rearrangement uses TRBV11-3 and TRBJ1-1; the D is unclear. V lost 2 bases to trimming and J lost 0 bases, with 4 bases between them. Germline V gives CDR1 SGHNT, CDR2 YENEEA. This CDR3 is 13 amino acids long. DNA for the CDR3: TGTGCCAGCAGCTTAAACTTGAACACTGAAGCTTTCTTT. Residues: CASSLNLNTEAFF.

The J gene is TRBJ2-3, the V gene TRBV19; 8 positions agree with TRBD2. The germline CDR1 and CDR2 sequences are LNHDA and SQIVND (reference sequence). There are 14 residues in the CDR3. The V segment lost 7 bases and the J segment 2 bases; nucleotides outside the gene matches: 5. As DNA, the CDR3 is TGTGCCAGTAAGACGGGAGGGGACACAGATACGCAGTATTTT. This encodes CASKTGGDTDTQYF.

The chain joins TRBV5-4 to TRBJ1-2; D unresolved. The V gene lost 4 bases and the J gene lost 8 bases, with 21 bases spanning the gap. This CDR3 region has 15 residues. Germline CDR1 and CDR2: SGHNT and YYREEE (reference sequence). The DNA of the CDR3 is TGTGCCAGCAGCAGCCGGGATCTCCACCTTAACGGCTACACCTTC. The encoded protein is CASSSRDLHLNGYTF.

This rearrangement joins TRBV30 to TRBJ2-1; tentatively, D is TRBD1 (5 bases). Per germline, CDR1 GTSNPN and CDR2 SVGIG (reference sequence). Trimming removed 0 bases from V and 7 bases from J, with 7 bases in between. The CDR3 is 12 amino acids. As DNA, the CDR3 is TGTGCCTGGAGTGTCTCAGGGAATGAGCAGTTCTTC. Encoded protein: CAWSVSGNEQFF. Full variable domain (outside the CDR3, taken from reference TRBV30 and TRBJ2-1): SQTIHQWPATLVQPVGSPLSLECTVEGTSNPNLYWYRQAAGRGLQLLFYSVGIGQISSEVPQNLSASRPQDRQFILSSKKLLLSDSGFYLCAWSVSGNEQFFGPGTRLTVL.

This chain uses TRBV7-2 with TRBJ2-7, with 7 bases lining up with TRBD2. The CDR3 is 15 amino acids. The junction had 4 bases not matched to a gene; V was cut back by 1 base and J by 1 base. Looked up from germline, CDR1 is SGHTA and CDR2 is FQGNSA. As DNA, the CDR3 is TGTGCCAGCAGCTTAGTCGCGGGAGAATCCTACGAGCAGTACTTC. Translation: CASSLVAGESYEQYF. Full variable domain (missing parts from reference TRBV7-2 and TRBJ2-7): GAGVSQSPSNKVTEKGKDVELRCDPISGHTALYWYRQSLGQGLEFLIYFQGNSAPDKSGLPSDRFSAERTGGSVSTLTIQRTQQEDSAVYLCASSLVAGESYEQYFGPGTRLTVT.

The CDR3 reads CASSPIRGQDNSPLHF. CDR3 in DNA: TGTGCCAGCAGCCCCATACGGGGACAGGATAATTCACCCCTCCACTTT. The chain is built from TRBV7-3 and TRBJ1-6, with 8 bases fitting TRBD1. Germline loops: CDR1 SGHTA, CDR2 FQGTGA. V lost 5 bases, J lost 5 bases, and 8 bases stayed unmatched. The CDR3 consists of 16 residues.

This clone was seen more than once but under ten times. The V gene is TRBV18, the J gene TRBJ1-1, with 7 positions matching TRBD1. The length of the CDR3 is 16 residues. Unmatched junction bases numbered 12, after V lost 6 bases and J lost 2 bases. CDR1 is KGHSH and CDR2 is LQKENI in the germline V gene. The CDR3 bases are TGTGCCAGCTCCCAACTGACAGGGCTGGGTAACACTGAAGCTTTCTTT. Its translation is CASSQLTGLGNTEAFF.

The rearrangement links TRBV24-1 to TRBJ1-1, with TRBD1 matching over 9 bases. Germline assignment: CDR1 KGHDR and CDR2 SFDVKD. This CDR3 has 17 amino acids. V dropped 4 bases and J dropped 3; count of bases not matched to a gene: 11. The CDR3 reads CATSDGTGTGYDTEAFF. CDR3 bases: TGTGCCACCAGTGACGGTACCGGGACAGGGTATGACACTGAAGCTTTCTTT.

CDR3: CASGQQSSGNTIYF. For the CDR3, the DNA is TGTGCTAGTGGCCAACAGAGCTCTGGAAACACCATATATTTT. The rearrangement joins TRBV12-5 to TRBJ1-3, with D hard to call. The V gene's germline CDR1 is LGHNT and CDR2 FRNRAP. This CDR3 has 14 residues. V lost 6 bases and J 0 bases, leaving 9 bases between the germline ends. The variable domain in full, with the rest retrieved from reference TRBV12-5 and TRBJ1-3, is DARVTQTPRHKVTEMGQEVTMRCQPILGHNTVFWYRQTMMQGLELLAYFRNRAPLDDSGMPKDRFSAEMPDATLATLKIQPSEPRDSAVYFCASGQQSSGNTIYFGEGSWLTVV.

This sequence joins TRBV5-1 and TRBJ2-1; 8 bases align to TRBD1. Germline assignment: CDR1 SGHRS and CDR2 YFSETQ. The length of the CDR3 is 16 residues. With 2 bases clipped from V and 2 bases from J, the junction kept 6 bases outside the gene matches. CDR3 DNA: TGCGCCAGCAGCTTTCACGGACAGGGAACCTACAATGAGCAGTTCTTC. Its protein product is CASSFHGQGTYNEQFF.